This is a list of T cell receptor beta chains from one sample in a study of cytomegalovirus exposure and HLA in healthy donors. The repertoire was sequenced with immunoSEQ multiplex PCR; TCRdb's copy has only in-frame clones and lacks some. The data show 150,000 to 200,000 clones, about 88% seen once. Material for sequencing was PBMCs. These TCRs come from a young woman in good health and CMV-seronegative. Each CDR3 is given with its conserved first and last residue. A D gene is named only where the DNA matches it firmly. Clone size appears in some rows only: once, few, many, or a class for an expanded clone.

J gene	clone size	V gene	D gene	CDR3 protein	CDR3 DNA
TRBJ1-4	.	TRBV2	.	CASTRTGQGGEKLFF	TGTGCCAGCACCCGAACAGGTCAGGGAGGTGAAAAACTGTTTTTT
TRBJ2-7	.	TRBV7-2	.	CASSLNGPTNEQYF	TGTGCCAGCAGCTTAAATGGCCCGACTAACGAGCAGTACTTC
TRBJ1-2	.	TRBV6-1	TRBD1	CASSAGQGNYGYTF	TGTGCCAGCAGTGCGGGACAGGGGAACTATGGCTACACCTTC
TRBJ2-1	.	TRBV5-1	.	CASSPIAAAGNNEQFF	TGCGCCAGCAGCCCCATAGCAGCGGCCGGAAATAATGAGCAGTTCTTC
TRBJ2-1	once	TRBV5-4	.	CASSGMGGPNYNEQFF	TGTGCCAGCAGTGGCATGGGGGGGCCTAACTACAATGAGCAGTTCTTC
TRBJ2-1	few	TRBV2	TRBD2	CASIEGDSGRDEQFF	TGTGCCAGCATCGAGGGTGATAGCGGGAGAGATGAGCAGTTCTTC
TRBJ2-6	.	TRBV11-2	.	CASTRFSGANVLTF	TGTGCCAGCACCAGGTTCTCTGGGGCCAACGTCCTGACTTTC
TRBJ1-2	.	TRBV6-5	.	CASRGQFYGYTF	TGTGCCAGCCGTGGACAGTTCTATGGCTACACCTTC
TRBJ1-3	.	TRBV14	.	CASGAAGNTIYF	TGTGCCAGCGGGGCGGCGGGGAACACCATATATTTT
TRBJ1-5	.	TRBV2	TRBD1	CASSSGTGDTQPQHF	TGTGCCAGCAGTTCCGGGACAGGGGATACTCAGCCCCAGCATTTT
TRBJ2-7	.	TRBV5-1	.	CASSFGNRENEQYF	TGCGCCAGCAGCTTCGGAAACAGGGAGAACGAGCAGTACTTC
TRBJ1-1	.	TRBV7-9	.	CASSLAEKLNTEAFF	TGTGCCAGCAGCTTAGCGGAGAAATTGAACACTGAAGCTTTCTTT
TRBJ1-2	.	TRBV11-2	.	CASSLGGSGYTF	TGTGCCAGCAGCTTGGGGGGTTCTGGCTACACCTTC
TRBJ2-2	.	TRBV5-1	TRBD1	CASSLGRTGNPGELFF	TGCGCCAGCAGCTTGGGGCGGACAGGGAATCCCGGGGAGCTGTTTTTT
TRBJ2-7	.	TRBV6-6	TRBD1	CASSGGTGGLQYF	TGTGCCAGCAGTGGAGGGACAGGGGGTTTGCAGTACTTC
TRBJ2-3	few	TRBV5-1	TRBD2	CASSSLAGEVDTQYF	TGCGCCAGCAGCTCTCTAGCGGGAGAGGTGGATACGCAGTATTTT
TRBJ2-3	.	TRBV9	.	CASSVSGVGSDTQYF	TGTGCCAGCAGCGTGTCGGGAGTGGGTTCAGATACGCAGTATTTT
TRBJ1-5	.	TRBV19	TRBD1	CASTGQGYQPQHF	TGTGCCAGCACGGGACAGGGTTATCAGCCCCAGCATTTT
TRBJ2-7	once	TRBV6-1	TRBD2	CASSVWLAGGPSEQYF	TGTGCCAGCAGTGTTTGGCTAGCGGGAGGCCCCAGCGAGCAGTACTTC
TRBJ2-7	.	TRBV9	TRBD1	CASSEAGTGSPYEQYF	TGTGCCAGCAGCGAGGCCGGGACAGGGAGTCCTTACGAGCAGTACTTC
TRBJ2-1	.	TRBV19	.	CASSILQVGEQFF	TGTGCCAGTAGTATTCTTCAGGTGGGTGAGCAGTTCTTC
TRBJ1-5	.	TRBV27	.	CASSLAGGNQPQHF	TGTGCCAGCAGTTTAGCAGGGGGCAATCAGCCCCAGCATTTT
TRBJ1-2	.	TRBV13	.	CASSPAAGEANYGYTF	TGTGCCAGCAGCCCGGCGGCAGGGGAAGCTAACTATGGCTACACCTTC
TRBJ2-7	.	TRBV7-9	.	CSSSLSPPYEQYF	TGTTCCAGCAGCTTAAGCCCCCCCTACGAGCAGTACTTC
TRBJ2-3	.	TRBV7-9	TRBD2	CASSLSAGVADTQYF	TGTGCCAGCAGCTTATCTGCGGGAGTAGCAGATACGCAGTATTTT